At least ten counts were recorded for the clone carrying this TCR beta chain. This record belongs to a study of T cells after yellow fever vaccination. TCRdb called the 5' RACE reads again in MiXCR, with one record for every CDR3 protein. The table has about 25,000 distinct CDR3 sequences, 3.4% seen once; the top ten hold more than 0.75%. This CDR3 contains 13 residues. Germline CDR1 DFQATT, CDR2 SNEGSKA (reference sequence). V was cut by 3 bases and J by 7 bases, with 13 bases left in between. This receptor was obtained from a young man who received the YFV17D yellow fever vaccine. The input for sequencing was PBMCs, either bulk or a sorted T-cell subset (CD4+, CD8+, memory, or dextramer-sorted; not recorded which), taken approximately 40 days after the first yellow fever vaccination. J is TRBJ1-5 and V is TRBV20-1, with no clear D. This CDR3 reads CSASPQPGQPQHF. CDR3 in DNA: TGCAGTGCTAGCCCCCAACCGGGACAGCCCCAGCATTTT.